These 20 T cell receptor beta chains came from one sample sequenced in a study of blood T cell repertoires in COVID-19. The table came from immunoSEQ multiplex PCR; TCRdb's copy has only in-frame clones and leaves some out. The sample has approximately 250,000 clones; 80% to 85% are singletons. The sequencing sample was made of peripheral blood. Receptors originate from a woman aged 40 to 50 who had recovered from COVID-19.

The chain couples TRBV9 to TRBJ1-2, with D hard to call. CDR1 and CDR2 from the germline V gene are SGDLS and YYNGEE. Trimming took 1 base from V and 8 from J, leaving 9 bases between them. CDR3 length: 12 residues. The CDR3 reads CASSVTRGGYTF. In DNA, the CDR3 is TGTGCCAGCAGCGTAACCAGAGGGGGCTACACCTTC.

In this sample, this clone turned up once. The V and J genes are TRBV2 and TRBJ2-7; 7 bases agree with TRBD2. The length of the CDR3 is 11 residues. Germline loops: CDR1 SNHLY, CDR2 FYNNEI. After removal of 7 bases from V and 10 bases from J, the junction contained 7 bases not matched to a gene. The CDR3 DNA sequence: TGTGCCAGCACCGGGGGGTGGGGACAGTACTTC. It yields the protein CASTGGWGQYF.

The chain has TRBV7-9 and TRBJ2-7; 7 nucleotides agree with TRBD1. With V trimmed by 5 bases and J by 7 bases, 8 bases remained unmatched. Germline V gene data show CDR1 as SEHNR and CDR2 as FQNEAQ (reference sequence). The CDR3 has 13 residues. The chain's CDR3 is CASSHGQVGEQYF. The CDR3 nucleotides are TGTGCCAGCAGCCATGGACAGGTCGGGGAGCAGTACTTC.

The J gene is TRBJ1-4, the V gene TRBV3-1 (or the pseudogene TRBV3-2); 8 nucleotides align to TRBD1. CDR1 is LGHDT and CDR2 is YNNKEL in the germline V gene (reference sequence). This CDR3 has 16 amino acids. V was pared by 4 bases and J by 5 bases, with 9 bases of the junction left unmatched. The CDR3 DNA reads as TGTGCCAGCAGCCCAGGGGGACAGGAGGGAAATGAAAAACTGTTTTTT. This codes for CASSPGGQEGNEKLFF.

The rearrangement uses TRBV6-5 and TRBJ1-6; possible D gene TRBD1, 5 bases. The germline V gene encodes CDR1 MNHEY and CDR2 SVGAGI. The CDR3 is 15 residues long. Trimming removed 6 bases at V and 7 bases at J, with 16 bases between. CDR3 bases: TGTGCCAGCAGCCCCACTGTCTCAGGGAATTCACCCCTCCACTTT. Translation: CASSPTVSGNSPLHF.

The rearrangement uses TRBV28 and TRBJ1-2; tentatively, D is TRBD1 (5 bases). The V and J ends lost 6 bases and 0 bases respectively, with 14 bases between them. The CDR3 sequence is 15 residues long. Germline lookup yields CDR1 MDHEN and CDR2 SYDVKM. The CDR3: CASSFHLQANYGYTF. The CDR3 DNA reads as TGTGCCAGCAGCTTCCACCTACAGGCTAACTATGGCTACACCTTC.

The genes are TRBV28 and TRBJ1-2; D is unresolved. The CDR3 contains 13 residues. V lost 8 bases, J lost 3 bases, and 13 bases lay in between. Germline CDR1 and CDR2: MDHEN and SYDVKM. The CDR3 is CASGGKLDYGYTF. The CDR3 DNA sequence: TGTGCCAGCGGCGGTAAGCTGGACTATGGCTACACCTTC.

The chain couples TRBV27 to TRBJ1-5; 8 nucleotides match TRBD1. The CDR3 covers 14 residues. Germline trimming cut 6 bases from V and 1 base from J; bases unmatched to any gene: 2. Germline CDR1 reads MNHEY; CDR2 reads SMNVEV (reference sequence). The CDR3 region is CASSWTGSNQPQHF. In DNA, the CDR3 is TGTGCCAGCAGCTGGACAGGGAGCAATCAGCCCCAGCATTTT.

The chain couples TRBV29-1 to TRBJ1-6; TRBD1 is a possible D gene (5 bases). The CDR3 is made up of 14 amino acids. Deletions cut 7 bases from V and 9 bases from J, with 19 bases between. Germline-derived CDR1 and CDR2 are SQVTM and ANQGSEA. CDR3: CSARGGDASSPLHF. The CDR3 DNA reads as TGCAGCGCACGGGGGGGGGATGCGAGTTCACCCCTCCACTTT.

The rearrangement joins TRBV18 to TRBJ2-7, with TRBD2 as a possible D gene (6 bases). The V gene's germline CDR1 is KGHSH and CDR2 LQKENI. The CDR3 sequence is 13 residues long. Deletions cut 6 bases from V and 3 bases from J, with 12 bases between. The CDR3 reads CASSRDLNYEQYF. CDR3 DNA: TGTGCCAGCTCCCGGGACTTAAACTACGAGCAGTACTTC.

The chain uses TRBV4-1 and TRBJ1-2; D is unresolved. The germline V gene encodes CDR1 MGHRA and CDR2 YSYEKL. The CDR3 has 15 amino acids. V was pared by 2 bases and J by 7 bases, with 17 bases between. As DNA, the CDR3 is TGCGCCAGCAGCCAACCTCCCCGGGAGAGATCTGGCTACACCTTC. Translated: CASSQPPRERSGYTF.

Here the CDR3 DNA reads TGTGCCAGCAGTTCCGGGACTCTCGGCAGTTCACCCCTCCACTTT. It encodes CASSSGTLGSSPLHF. The chain employs TRBV6-5 and TRBJ1-6; D is possibly TRBD1 (5 bases). Trimming took off 4 bases at V and 9 bases at J, with 16 bases between the two ends. CDR1 is MNHEY and CDR2 is SVGAGI in the germline V gene. The CDR3 spans 15 residues.

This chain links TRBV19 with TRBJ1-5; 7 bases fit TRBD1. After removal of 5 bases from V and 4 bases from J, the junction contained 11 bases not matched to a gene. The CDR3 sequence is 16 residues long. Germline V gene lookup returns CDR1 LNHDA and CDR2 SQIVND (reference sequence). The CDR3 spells CASSPLMTGPNQPQHF. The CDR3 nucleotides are TGTGCCAGTAGTCCCTTGATGACAGGGCCAAATCAGCCCCAGCATTTT.

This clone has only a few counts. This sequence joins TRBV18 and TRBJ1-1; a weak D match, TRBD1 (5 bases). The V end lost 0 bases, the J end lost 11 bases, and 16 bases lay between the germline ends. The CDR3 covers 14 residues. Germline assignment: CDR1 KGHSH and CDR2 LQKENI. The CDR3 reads CASSPPRTREEAFF. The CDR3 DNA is TGTGCCAGCTCACCACCAAGGACAAGAGAGGAGGCTTTCTTT.

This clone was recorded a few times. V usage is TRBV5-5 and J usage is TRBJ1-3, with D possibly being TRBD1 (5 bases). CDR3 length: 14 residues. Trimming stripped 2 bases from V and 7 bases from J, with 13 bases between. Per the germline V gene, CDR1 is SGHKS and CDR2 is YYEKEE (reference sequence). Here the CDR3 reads CASSLNQGGNTIYF. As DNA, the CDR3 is TGTGCCAGCAGCTTAAATCAGGGAGGGAACACCATATATTTT.

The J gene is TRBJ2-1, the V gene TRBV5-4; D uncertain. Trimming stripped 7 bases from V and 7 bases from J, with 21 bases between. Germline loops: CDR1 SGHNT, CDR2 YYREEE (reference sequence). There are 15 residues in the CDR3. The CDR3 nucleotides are TGTGCCAGCGCATCCACAGCCCTCCGACGGAATGAGCAGTTCTTC. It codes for CASASTALRRNEQFF.

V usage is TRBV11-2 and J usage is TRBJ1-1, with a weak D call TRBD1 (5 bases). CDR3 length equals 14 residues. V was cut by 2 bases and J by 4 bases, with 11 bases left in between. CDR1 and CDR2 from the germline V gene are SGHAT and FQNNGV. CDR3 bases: TGTGCCAGCAGCTTACGACAGTTAACCACTGAAGCTTTCTTT. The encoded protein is CASSLRQLTTEAFF.

The CDR3 nucleotides read TGTGCCAGCAGCCAACAAAGAGGCGGGGAGACCCAGTACTTC. It yields the protein CASSQQRGGETQYF. The chain employs TRBV4-2 and TRBJ2-5, with D possibly TRBD2 on 5 matching bases. Germline loops: CDR1 LGHNA, CDR2 YNFKEQ. V shed 2 bases and J shed 5 bases, with 12 bases lying between them. CDR3 size: 14 residues.

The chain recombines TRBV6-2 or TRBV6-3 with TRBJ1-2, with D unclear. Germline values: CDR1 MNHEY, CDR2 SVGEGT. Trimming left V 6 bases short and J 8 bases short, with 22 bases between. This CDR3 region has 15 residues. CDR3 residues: CASSRQASGVLGYTF. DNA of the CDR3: TGTGCCAGCAGCCGTCAGGCCAGCGGGGTCTTGGGCTACACCTTC.

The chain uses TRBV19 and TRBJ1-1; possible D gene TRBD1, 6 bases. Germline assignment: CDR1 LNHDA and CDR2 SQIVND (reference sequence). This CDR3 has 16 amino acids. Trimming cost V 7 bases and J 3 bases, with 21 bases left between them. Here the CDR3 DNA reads TGTGCCAGTAAAAGGGGGTCGGGGGGCGCCGACACTGAAGCTTTCTTT. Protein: CASKRGSGGADTEAFF.